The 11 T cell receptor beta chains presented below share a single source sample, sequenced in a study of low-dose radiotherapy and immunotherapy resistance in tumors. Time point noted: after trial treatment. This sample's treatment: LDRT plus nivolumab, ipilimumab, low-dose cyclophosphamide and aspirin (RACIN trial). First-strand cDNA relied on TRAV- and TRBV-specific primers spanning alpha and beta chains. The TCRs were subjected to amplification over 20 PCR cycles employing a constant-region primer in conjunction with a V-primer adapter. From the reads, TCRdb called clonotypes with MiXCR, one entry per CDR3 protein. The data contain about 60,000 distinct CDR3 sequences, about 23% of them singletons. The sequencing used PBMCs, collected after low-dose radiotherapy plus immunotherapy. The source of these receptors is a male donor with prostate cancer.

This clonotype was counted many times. The CDR3 DNA sequence: TGCGCCAGCAGCCAATCTTGGCCTAGCGGGGTTTACGAGCAGTACTTC. Its translation: CASSQSWPSGVYEQYF. J is TRBJ2-7 and V is TRBV4-3; 9 positions agree with TRBD2. CDR3 size: 16 residues. V was clipped by 2 bases and J by 4 bases; unmatched bases: 9. From germline, CDR1 is LGHNA and CDR2 YSLEER.

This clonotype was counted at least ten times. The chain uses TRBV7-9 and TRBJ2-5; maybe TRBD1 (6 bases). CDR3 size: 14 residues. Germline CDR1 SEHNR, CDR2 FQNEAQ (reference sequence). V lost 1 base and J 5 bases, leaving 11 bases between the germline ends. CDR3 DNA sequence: TGTGCCAGCAGCTTAGAACAGGGCCACGAGACCCAGTACTTC. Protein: CASSLEQGHETQYF.

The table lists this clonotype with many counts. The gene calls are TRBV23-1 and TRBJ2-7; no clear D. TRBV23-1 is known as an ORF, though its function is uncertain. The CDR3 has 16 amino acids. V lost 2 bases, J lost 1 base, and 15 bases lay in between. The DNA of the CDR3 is TGCGCCAGCAGTCAAGGGTTTCAGTCCCGATCCTACGAGCAGTACTTC. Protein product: CASSQGFQSRSYEQYF.

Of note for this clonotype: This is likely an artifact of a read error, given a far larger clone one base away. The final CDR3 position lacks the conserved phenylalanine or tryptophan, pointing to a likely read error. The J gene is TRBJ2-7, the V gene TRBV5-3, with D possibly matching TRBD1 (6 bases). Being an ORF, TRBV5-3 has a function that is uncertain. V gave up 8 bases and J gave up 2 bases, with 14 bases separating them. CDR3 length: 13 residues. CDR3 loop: CASRLGAAYEQYL. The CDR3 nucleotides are TGTGCCAGCAGGCTGGGGGCGGCCTACGAGCAGTACTTA.

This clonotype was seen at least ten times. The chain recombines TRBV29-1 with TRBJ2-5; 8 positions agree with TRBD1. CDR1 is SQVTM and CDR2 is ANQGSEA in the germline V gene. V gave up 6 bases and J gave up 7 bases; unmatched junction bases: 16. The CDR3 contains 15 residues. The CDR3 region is CSVVPGQAKAGTQYF. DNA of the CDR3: TGCAGCGTAGTTCCGGGACAGGCTAAGGCGGGGACCCAGTACTTC.

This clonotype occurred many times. The CDR3 DNA follows: TGCAGCGTTGAAGTAACGGGGTTGAAGAACACCGGGGAGCTGTTTTTT. It encodes CSVEVTGLKNTGELFF. The chain carries TRBV29-1 and TRBJ2-2; TRBD2 is a possible D gene (5 bases). V was shortened by 1 base and J by 1 base, with 13 bases between the two germline ends. The CDR3 contains 16 residues. The germline V gene encodes CDR1 SQVTM and CDR2 ANQGSEA.

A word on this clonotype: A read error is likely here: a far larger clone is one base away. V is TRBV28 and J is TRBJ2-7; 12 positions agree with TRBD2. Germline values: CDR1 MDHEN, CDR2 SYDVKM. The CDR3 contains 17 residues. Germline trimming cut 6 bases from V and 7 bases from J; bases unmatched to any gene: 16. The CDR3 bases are TGTGCCAGCAGCCGCCTAGCGGGAGGGCCGTCCTACAATGAGCAGTACTTC. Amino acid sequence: CASSRLAGGPSYNEQYF.

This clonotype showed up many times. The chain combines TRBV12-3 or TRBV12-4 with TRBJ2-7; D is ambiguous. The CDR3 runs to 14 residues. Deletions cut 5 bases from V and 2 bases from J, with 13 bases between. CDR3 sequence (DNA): TGTGCCAGCAGTCCTCCCCGCATACCCTACGAGCAGTACTTC. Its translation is CASSPPRIPYEQYF.

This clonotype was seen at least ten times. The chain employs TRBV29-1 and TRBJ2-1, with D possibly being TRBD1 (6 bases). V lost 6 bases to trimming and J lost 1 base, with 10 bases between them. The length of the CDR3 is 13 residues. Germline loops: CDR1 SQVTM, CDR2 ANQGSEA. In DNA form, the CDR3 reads TGCAGCGTCACAGGGCTGTCCTACAATGAGCAGTTCTTC. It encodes CSVTGLSYNEQFF.

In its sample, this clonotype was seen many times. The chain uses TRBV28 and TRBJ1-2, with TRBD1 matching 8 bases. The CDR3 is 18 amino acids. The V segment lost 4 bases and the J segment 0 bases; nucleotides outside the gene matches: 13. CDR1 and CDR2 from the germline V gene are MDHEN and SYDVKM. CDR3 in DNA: TGTGCCAGCAGTTCGGCCCCAGGGACAGGAGACCCTAACTATGGCTACACCTTC. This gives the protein CASSSAPGTGDPNYGYTF.

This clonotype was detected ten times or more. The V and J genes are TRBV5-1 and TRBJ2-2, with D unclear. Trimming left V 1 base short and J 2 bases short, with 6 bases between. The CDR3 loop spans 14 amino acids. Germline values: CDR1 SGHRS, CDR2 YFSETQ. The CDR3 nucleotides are TGCGCCAGCAGCTTGAACAGCAACACCGGGGAGCTGTTTTTT. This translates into CASSLNSNTGELFF.